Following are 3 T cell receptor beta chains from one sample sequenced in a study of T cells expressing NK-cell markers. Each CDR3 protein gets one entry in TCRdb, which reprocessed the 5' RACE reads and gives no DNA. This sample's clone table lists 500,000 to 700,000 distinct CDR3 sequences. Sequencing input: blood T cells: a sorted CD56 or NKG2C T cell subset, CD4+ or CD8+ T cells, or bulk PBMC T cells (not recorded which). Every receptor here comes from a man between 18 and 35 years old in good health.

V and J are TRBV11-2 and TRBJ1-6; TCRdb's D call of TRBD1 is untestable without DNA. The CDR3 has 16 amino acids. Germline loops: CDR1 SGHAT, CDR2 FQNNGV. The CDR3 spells CASSSGPGQNNSPLHF.

CDR3 protein: CASSPSGRAGRLDTQYF. This chain connects TRBV7-8 to TRBJ2-3; the TRBD2 assignment by TCRdb is unverifiable without DNA. Germline CDR1 SGHVS, CDR2 FQNEAQ. The CDR3 is 17 amino acids.

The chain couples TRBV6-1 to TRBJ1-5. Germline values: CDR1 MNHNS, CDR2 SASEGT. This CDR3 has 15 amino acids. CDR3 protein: CASSELQDSFRPQHF.